The 14 T cell receptor beta chains given below trace back to one sample, sequenced in a study of shared clonotypes between healthy human individuals. Using immunoSEQ multiplex PCR, the repertoire was profiled, and TCRdb retains in-frame clones only, with some absent. The sample contains approximately 1,000,000 clones, around 78% of which appear only once. Sequencing used memory CD4+ T cells from PBMCs. Subset denoted: CD45RA-negative fraction. Receptors originate from a man between 18 and 29 years old in good health. Some clones in this sample may be carry-over from other donors' samples.

The chain uses TRBV15 and TRBJ2-4; tentatively, D is TRBD2 (6 bases). The CDR3 has 16 residues. Trimming left V 0 bases short and J 8 bases short, with 17 bases between. Germline V gene data show CDR1 as LNHNV and CDR2 as YYDKDF (reference sequence). The CDR3 is CATSRDLAGLGYIQYF. The CDR3 DNA follows: TGTGCCACCAGCAGAGATCTCGCGGGGCTGGGGTACATTCAGTACTTC.

The chain recombines TRBV7-2 with TRBJ2-5; D is unclear. The germline V gene encodes CDR1 SGHTA and CDR2 FQGNSA. The CDR3 runs 12 residues. The ends were cut back, 4 bases at V and 3 bases at J, with 6 bases in the middle. The CDR3 DNA follows: TGTGCCAGCAGCTCACCAAAAGAGACCCAGTACTTC. This codes for CASSSPKETQYF.

V gene TRBV27 combines with J gene TRBJ2-1; 10 bases are a match to TRBD2. The ends lost 0 bases at V and 1 base at J; junction bases unmatched: 6. This CDR3 is built from 18 residues. The germline CDR1 and CDR2 sequences are MNHEY and SMNVEV (reference sequence). The CDR3 spells CASSLSSTSGSSYNEQFF. CDR3 DNA sequence: TGTGCCAGCAGTTTATCATCGACTAGCGGGTCTTCCTACAATGAGCAGTTCTTC.

The J gene is TRBJ2-3, the V gene TRBV4-3; D might be TRBD1 (6 bases). The CDR3 is 13 residues long. CDR1 and CDR2 (germline): LGHNA, YSLEER. Trimming removed 4 bases from V and 5 bases from J, with 10 bases in between. CDR3 region: CASSRDRRDTQYF. The DNA for the CDR3 is TGCGCCAGCAGCCGCGACAGGCGAGATACGCAGTATTTT.

The chain uses TRBV14 and TRBJ2-5, with D hard to call. Deletions cut 1 base from V and 1 base from J, with 7 bases between. The CDR3 contains 14 residues. Germline V CDR1 and CDR2: SGHDN, FVKESK. CDR3 sequence (DNA): TGTGCCAGCAGCCAAGTGGGGTTCCAAGAGACCCAGTACTTC. It translates to CASSQVGFQETQYF.

The genes are TRBV30 and TRBJ1-4; maybe TRBD1 (5 bases). CDR1 is GTSNPN, CDR2 SVGIG, per germline (reference sequence). This CDR3 comprises 13 residues. V was clipped by 8 bases and J by 4 bases, with 14 bases between them. The CDR3 DNA sequence: TGTGCCGCTCAGGGAGGCTTTAATGAAAAACTGTTTTTT. The encoded protein is CAAQGGFNEKLFF.

This clone was seen just once. The chain couples TRBV18 to TRBJ2-7; TRBD1 aligns across 7 bases. Per the germline V gene, CDR1 is KGHSH and CDR2 is LQKENI. After removal of 3 bases from V and 2 bases from J, the junction contained 10 bases not matched to a gene. The CDR3 spans 16 residues. In DNA form, the CDR3 reads TGTGCCAGCTCACCCATTCGAGACAGGGTGGCCTACGAGCAGTACTTC. Amino acids: CASSPIRDRVAYEQYF.

The chain couples TRBV5-1 to TRBJ2-1; 10 bases are shared with TRBD2. The trim removed 2 bases at V and 10 bases at J, leaving 18 bases unmatched. Germline lookup yields CDR1 SGHRS and CDR2 YFSETQ. This CDR3 contains 18 residues. Written as DNA, the CDR3 is TGCGCCAGCAGCTTCGGGCTCAGCGCTAGCGGGAGAGGTCTAGAGCAGTTCTTC. It encodes CASSFGLSASGRGLEQFF.

This sequence joins TRBV15 and TRBJ1-2, with a weak D call TRBD1 (6 bases). CDR1 and CDR2 from the germline V gene are LNHNV and YYDKDF (reference sequence). Trimming shortened V by 0 bases and J by 9 bases, and 23 bases separated the two germline ends. The CDR3 sequence is 17 residues long. The CDR3 sequence is CATSRDLAGGARSSYTF. CDR3 in DNA: TGTGCCACCAGCAGAGACCTCGCTGGGGGGGCGCGGAGTAGCTACACCTTC.

With regard to this clone: The same CDR3 is also encoded by other DNA sequences in this sample. The CDR3 bases are TGTGCCAGCAGCTTTACCAACACTGAAGCTTTCTTT. Protein product: CASSFTNTEAFF. The chain uses TRBV7-9 and TRBJ1-1; D is ambiguous. The germline V gene encodes CDR1 SEHNR and CDR2 FQNEAQ (reference sequence). V lost 3 bases to trimming and J lost 2 bases, with 4 bases between them. CDR3 length: 12 residues. The whole variable domain, remainder taken from reference TRBV7-9 and TRBJ1-1, is DTGVSQNPRHKITKRGQNVTFRCDPISEHNRLYWYRQTLGQGPEFLTYFQNEAQLEKSRLLSDRFSAERPKGSFSTLEIQRTEQGDSAMYLCASSFTNTEAFFGQGTRLTVV.

This clone was seen a single time. This chain joins TRBV28 and TRBJ2-1; D tentatively fits TRBD1 or TRBD2 (5 bases each). Trimming took off 5 bases at V and 12 bases at J, with 17 bases between the two ends. Germline-derived CDR1 and CDR2 are MDHEN and SYDVKM. The CDR3 totals 13 residues. CDR3 nucleotides: TGTGCCAGCAGTCTGAGGGACCTATCCGTGCAGTTCTTC. This translates into CASSLRDLSVQFF.

V is TRBV5-1 and J is TRBJ2-1; the match to TRBD1 covers 7 bases. The CDR3 runs 14 residues. V dropped 5 bases and J dropped 4; count of bases not matched to a gene: 6. Germline values: CDR1 SGHRS, CDR2 YFSETQ. In DNA form, the CDR3 reads TGCGCCAGCAGTGCTGACAGGGTGTACAATGAGCAGTTCTTC. Translating gives CASSADRVYNEQFF.

This chain links TRBV14 with TRBJ2-7; 8 nucleotides match TRBD2. J lost 2 bases, V lost 3 bases, and 0 bases had no gene match. CDR1 is SGHDN and CDR2 is FVKESK in the germline V gene. CDR3 length: 13 amino acids. CDR3 in amino acids: CASSQGLAYEQYF. For the CDR3, the DNA is TGTGCCAGCAGCCAGGGACTAGCCTACGAGCAGTACTTC. The full variable domain, in which reference TRBV14 and TRBJ2-7 provide the parts outside the CDR3, is EAGVTQFPSHSVIEKGQTVTLRCDPISGHDNLYWYRRVMGKEIKFLLHFVKESKQDESGMPNNRFLAERTGGTYSTLKVQPAELEDSGVYFCASSQGLAYEQYFGPGTRLTVT.

J is TRBJ1-2 and V is TRBV28; possibly TRBD1 for D (5 bases). The CDR3 spans 13 residues. V lost 5 bases and J lost 5, with 12 bases in between. Germline V gene lookup returns CDR1 MDHEN and CDR2 SYDVKM. CDR3 nucleotide sequence: TGTGCCAGCAGTCGACAGACTATGTATGGCTACACCTTC. Protein product: CASSRQTMYGYTF.